This T cell receptor beta chain is drawn from a study of cytomegalovirus exposure and HLA in healthy donors. Overall study context: Approximately 170 million T cells yielded some 120 million unique TCR beta sequences in earlier analysis. The study's findings and limits: A later analysis appeared to link common viral pathogens to several of the most significant clusters. Another analysis was done later, and it associated 16,951 TCR beta sequences with HLA alleles at 0.05 false discovery rate.

After removal of 5 bases from V and 8 bases from J, the junction contained 15 bases not matched to a gene. CDR3 size: 17 residues. Germline V gene data show CDR1 as KGHSH and CDR2 as LQKENI. Concerning this clone itself: The target antigen is unknown.

A multiplex PCR was run with 60 Vbeta primers and 13 Jbeta primers. Libraries were prepared by immunoSEQ multiplex PCR; TCRdb keeps only in-frame clonotypes and omits some of them. The sample includes 200,000 or so clones, 82% of them seen just once. The origin of this receptor is a boy aged 2 to 9 in good health and CMV-seronegative. The source material was PBMCs. V and J are TRBV18 and TRBJ2-2; 9 positions agree with TRBD2. The CDR3 coding sequence is TGTGCCAGCTCAACAAAGAGAGCGGGGGGCTCCCTTGGGGAGCTGTTTTTT. Translating gives CASSTKRAGGSLGELFF. The whole variable domain, remainder taken from reference TRBV18 and TRBJ2-2, is NAGVMQNPRHLVRRRGQEARLRCSPMKGHSHVYWYRQLPEEGLKFMVYLQKENIIDESGMPKERFSAEFPKEGPSILRIQQVVRGDSAAYFCASSTKRAGGSLGELFFGEGSRLTVL.